These 22 T cell receptor beta chains originate from one sample sequenced in a study of blood T cell repertoires in COVID-19 (dated by TCRdb to 2020 to 2022). Preparation of the library involved the immunoSEQ multiplex PCR assay. TCRdb stores this immuneACCESS table with in-frame sequences only. Part of the clones is absent; in the studies checked, under half of the shortfall reflects unresolved V genes, and no reason is known for the rest. The sample contains roughly 110,000 clones, around four fifths of them found a single time. 0.7% to 1% of the sample comes from the top ten. The sample consisted of peripheral blood. These receptors originate from a woman between 65 and 79 years old with acute or convalescent COVID-19.

This rearrangement joins TRBV6-6 to TRBJ2-3; D is unresolved. V lost 0 bases to trimming and J lost 1 base, with 5 bases between them. Germline V gene sequence: CDR1 MNHNY, CDR2 SVGAGI (reference sequence). The CDR3 consists of 14 residues. CDR3 protein: CASSYSRGTDTQYF. Written as DNA, the CDR3 is TGTGCCAGCAGTTACTCCCGGGGCACAGATACGCAGTATTTT.

The chain uses TRBV19 and TRBJ1-2; TRBD1 is a possible D gene (5 bases). V was shortened by 1 base and J by 6 bases, with 12 bases between the two germline ends. Germline CDR1 LNHDA, CDR2 SQIVND (reference sequence). The CDR3 covers 14 residues. This CDR3 reads CASSIGTGADGYTF. CDR3 DNA: TGTGCCAGTAGTATAGGAACAGGCGCTGATGGCTACACCTTC.

The genes are TRBV5-1 and TRBJ1-2; 9 nucleotides line up with TRBD1. The CDR3 is made up of 15 amino acids. V was pared by 2 bases and J by 7 bases, with 9 bases of the junction left unmatched. Germline V gives CDR1 SGHRS, CDR2 YFSETQ. In DNA, the CDR3 is TGCGCCAGCAGCTTACCCGGGACAGGGTTAAGTGGCTACACCTTC. Protein product: CASSLPGTGLSGYTF.

The CDR3 spells CASSRDRVDTQYF. In nucleotides, the CDR3 is TGTGCCAGCAGCCGGGACAGGGTGGATACCCAGTACTTC. The chain uses TRBV12-3 or TRBV12-4 and TRBJ2-5, with 9 positions matching TRBD1. The CDR3 has 13 amino acids. After removal of 6 bases from V and 8 bases from J, the junction contained 7 bases not matched to a gene.

The gene calls are TRBV10-3 and TRBJ2-3; TRBD1 aligns across 7 bases. V dropped 3 bases and J dropped 2; count of bases not matched to a gene: 11. CDR1 and CDR2 (germline): ENHRY, SYGVKD. The length of the CDR3 is 17 residues. CDR3 sequence reads: CAISERGTEKNTDTQYF. CDR3 nucleotides: TGTGCCATCAGTGAACGTGGGACAGAGAAAAACACAGATACGCAGTATTTT.

The table lists this clone with a count of one. V is TRBV5-4 and J is TRBJ2-3, with TRBD2 matching over 11 bases. This CDR3 has 17 amino acids. The V segment lost 0 bases and the J segment 3 bases; nucleotides outside the gene matches: 6. CDR1 SGHNT and CDR2 YYREEE come from the germline V gene (reference sequence). The CDR3 spells CASSLARASGGTDTQYF. The DNA of the CDR3 is TGTGCCAGCAGCTTGGCCAGGGCTAGCGGGGGGACAGATACGCAGTATTTT.

The CDR3 nucleotides read TGTGCCAGCAGTTACACGACAGGCGCTAACACTGAAGCTTTCTTT. Its translation: CASSYTTGANTEAFF. The rearrangement uses TRBV6-5 and TRBJ1-1, with D maybe TRBD1 (6 bases). CDR3 size: 15 residues. Trimming stripped 2 bases from V and 2 bases from J, with 12 bases between. Looked up from germline, CDR1 is MNHEY and CDR2 is SVGAGI.

This clone was detected only a few times. The chain links TRBV5-6 to TRBJ1-2, with TRBD1 identical over 9 bases. The CDR3 runs to 13 residues. The V gene end was trimmed by 2 bases and the J gene end by 6 bases; junction bases not matched to a gene: 2. Germline V lookup: CDR1 SGHDT, CDR2 YYEEEE. CDR3 nucleotide sequence: TGTGCCAGCAGCTTCCGGGACAGGGATGGCTACACCTTC. Translation: CASSFRDRDGYTF.

The chain links TRBV3-1 (or the pseudogene TRBV3-2) to TRBJ2-3, with 8 bases aligning to TRBD2. There are 15 residues in the CDR3. Germline trimming cut 3 bases from V and 8 bases from J; bases unmatched to any gene: 10. Germline loops: CDR1 LGHDT, CDR2 YNNKEL (reference sequence). The CDR3 loop reads CASSQVAGTDGTQYF. Here the CDR3 DNA reads TGTGCCAGCAGCCAGGTAGCGGGGACTGACGGTACGCAGTATTTT.

A single count supports this clone. The rearrangement uses TRBV23-1 and TRBJ1-5; maybe TRBD1 (6 bases). TRBV23-1 is assigned to the ORF class and has an uncertain function. CDR3 length: 17 amino acids. V was shortened by 3 bases and J by 1 base, with 16 bases between the two germline ends. This CDR3 is CASSQPRHRVSNQPQHF. In DNA, the CDR3 is TGCGCCAGCAGTCAGCCTCGGCACAGGGTGAGCAATCAGCCCCAGCATTTT.

This clone was seen only once. This chain connects TRBV5-1 to TRBJ1-1; 10 bases fit TRBD1. CDR1 is SGHRS, CDR2 YFSETQ, per germline. This CDR3 has 15 amino acids. Trimming cost V 3 bases and J 0 bases; bases outside gene matches: 2. The CDR3 nucleotides read TGCGCCAGCAGCTCGGACAGGGGGATGAACACTGAAGCTTTCTTT. Translated: CASSSDRGMNTEAFF. Together with reference TRBV5-1 and TRBJ1-1, the CDR3 gives the full variable domain: KAGVTQTPRYLIKTRGQQVTLSCSPISGHRSVSWYQQTPGQGLQFLFEYFSETQRNKGNFPGRFSGRQFSNSRSEMNVSTLELGDSALYLCASSSDRGMNTEAFFGQGTRLTVV.

This clone was seen once. V usage is TRBV29-1 and J usage is TRBJ2-3, with D possibly TRBD1 on 6 matching bases. From germline, CDR1 is SQVTM and CDR2 ANQGSEA. There are 14 residues in the CDR3. V lost 5 bases and J lost 4, with 16 bases in between. This chain's CDR3 is CSVQGGRGSDTQYF. CDR3 DNA: TGCAGCGTTCAAGGGGGAAGGGGTTCAGATACGCAGTATTTT.

The chain joins TRBV2 to TRBJ1-1; D is unresolved. The V end lost 7 bases, the J end lost 0 bases, and 9 bases lay between the germline ends. This CDR3 spans 13 amino acids. From germline, CDR1 is SNHLY and CDR2 FYNNEI. The CDR3 here is CASTGDMNTEAFF. In DNA, the CDR3 is TGTGCCAGCACCGGAGATATGAACACTGAAGCTTTCTTT. Together with reference TRBV2 and TRBJ1-1, the CDR3 gives the full variable domain: EPEVTQTPSHQVTQMGQEVILRCVPISNHLYFYWYRQILGQKVEFLVSFYNNEISEKSEIFDDQFSVERPDGSNFTLKIRSTKLEDSAMYFCASTGDMNTEAFFGQGTRLTVV.

The chain recombines TRBV15 with TRBJ1-2; tentative D call: TRBD1 (5 bases). Trimming took 5 bases from V and 3 from J, leaving 13 bases between them. The CDR3 loop spans 14 amino acids. Germline CDR1 and CDR2: LNHNV and YYDKDF (reference sequence). Here the CDR3 reads CATSGGGTDYGYTF. In DNA form, the CDR3 reads TGTGCCACCAGCGGGGGAGGGACCGACTATGGCTACACCTTC. The entire variable domain, with the rest obtained from reference TRBV15 and TRBJ1-2, is as follows: DAMVIQNPRYQVTQFGKPVTLSCSQTLNHNVMYWYQQKSSQAPKLLFHYYDKDFNNEADTPDNFQSRRPNTSFCFLDIRSPGLGDTAMYLCATSGGGTDYGYTFGSGTRLTVV.

The chain links TRBV6-5 to TRBJ2-4, with D perhaps TRBD1 (6 bases). CDR3 length: 14 amino acids. Per the germline V gene, CDR1 is MNHEY and CDR2 is SVGAGI. Deletions cut 8 bases from V and 1 base from J, with 12 bases between. The CDR3 here is CASGGGGAKNIQYF. In DNA, the CDR3 is TGTGCCAGCGGGGGCGGCGGGGCCAAAAACATTCAGTACTTC.

The V and J genes are TRBV2 and TRBJ1-3, with 7 bases aligning to TRBD1. The V and J ends lost 3 bases and 0 bases, in that order; junction bases with no gene match: 2. The CDR3 consists of 15 residues. Looked up from germline, CDR1 is SNHLY and CDR2 is FYNNEI. The CDR3 nucleotides are TGTGCCAGCAGTGAGGGACAGCTCTCTGGAAACACCATATATTTT. Amino acid sequence: CASSEGQLSGNTIYF.

The gene calls are TRBV7-8 and TRBJ1-1; TRBD1 might be the D (6 bases). V gave up 1 base and J gave up 1 base, with 10 bases separating them. Germline V CDR1 and CDR2: SGHVS, FQNEAQ. This CDR3 region has 15 residues. The CDR3 nucleotides are TGTGCCAGCAGCTTAGGAGTAGGGGGGAACACTGAAGCTTTCTTT. Its translation: CASSLGVGGNTEAFF.

This chain links TRBV28 with TRBJ1-2; 8 bases agree with TRBD1. Germline values: CDR1 MDHEN, CDR2 SYDVKM. Losses at the gene ends were 5 bases for V and 5 bases for J; bases not matched to a gene: 7. The CDR3 is 14 residues long. The CDR3 sequence: CASSPGQGRYGYTF. In nucleotides, the CDR3 is TGTGCCAGCAGTCCAGGACAGGGAAGATATGGCTACACCTTC.

A few counts support this clone. V gene TRBV3-1 (or the pseudogene TRBV3-2) combines with J gene TRBJ1-1; a possible D gene is TRBD1 (5 bases). CDR1 is LGHDT and CDR2 is YNNKEL in the germline V gene (reference sequence). Trimming took 4 bases from V and 6 from J, leaving 12 bases between them. This CDR3 is built from 13 residues. DNA of the CDR3: TGTGCCAGCAGCCTGGGCCCCAGGGCTGAAGCTTTCTTT. It translates to CASSLGPRAEAFF.

The CDR3 region is CASSQDRNQPQHF. In nucleotides, the CDR3 is TGTGCCAGCAGCCAAGACCGGAATCAGCCCCAGCATTTT. The chain is built from TRBV3-1 (or the pseudogene TRBV3-2) and TRBJ1-5; D call uncertain. V lost 0 bases to trimming and J lost 4 bases, with 4 bases between them. This CDR3 has 13 residues. Germline-derived CDR1 and CDR2 are LGHDT and YNNKEL (reference sequence).

This chain connects TRBV28 to TRBJ1-4; 9 positions agree with TRBD1. Germline CDR1 is MDHEN and CDR2 is SYDVKM. This CDR3 is built from 15 residues. V shed 3 bases and J 6 bases; nucleotides not matched to a gene: 5. The CDR3 loop is CASSFSGQGDEKLFF. For the CDR3, the DNA is TGTGCCAGCAGTTTTTCGGGACAGGGAGATGAAAAACTGTTTTTT.

The chain employs TRBV7-2 and TRBJ2-2; 9 bases agree with TRBD2. V shed 1 base, J shed 5 bases, and the junction held 8 bases outside the gene matches. This CDR3 region has 17 residues. Looked up from germline, CDR1 is SGHTA and CDR2 is FQGNSA. CDR3 bases: TGTGCCAGCAGCTTAGGTAGCGGGGGCCTAACTACCGGGGAGCTGTTTTTT. The encoded protein is CASSLGSGGLTTGELFF. Supplemented by reference TRBV7-2 and TRBJ2-2, the full variable domain reads GAGVSQSPSNKVTEKGKDVELRCDPISGHTALYWYRQSLGQGLEFLIYFQGNSAPDKSGLPSDRFSAERTGGSVSTLTIQRTQQEDSAVYLCASSLGSGGLTTGELFFGEGSRLTVL.